These 23 T cell receptor beta chains came from one sample sequenced in a study of technical replicates of blood from several donors. This table comes from immunoSEQ multiplex PCR, and its TCRdb copy is limited to in-frame clones, with some not included. The table lists just over 55,000 clones, roughly 95% of them singletons. The specimen was PBMCs. These receptors were collected from a human donor in good health. Some clones in this sample may be carry-over from other donors' samples.

The chain uses TRBV10-3 and TRBJ2-1; 10 nucleotides match TRBD1. V dropped 6 bases and J dropped 2; count of bases not matched to a gene: 7. The CDR3 extends over 16 amino acids. Germline V gene data show CDR1 as ENHRY and CDR2 as SYGVKD. The CDR3 here is CAISETGGRPYNEQFF. CDR3 sequence (DNA): TGTGCCATCAGCGAGACAGGGGGCCGTCCCTACAATGAGCAGTTCTTC.

J is TRBJ2-1 and V is TRBV19; 10 bases are shared with TRBD2. Germline V lookup: CDR1 LNHDA, CDR2 SQIVND (reference sequence). The CDR3 sequence is 16 residues long. Trimming took 2 bases from V and 0 from J; bases not matched to a gene: 1. CDR3 coding DNA: TGTGCCAGTAGTATAAGACTAGCGGGCTCCTACAATGAGCAGTTCTTC. Translation: CASSIRLAGSYNEQFF.

The CDR3: CASSLWLAGETQYF. In DNA form, the CDR3 reads TGCGCCAGCAGCTTGTGGCTAGCGGGGGAGACCCAGTACTTC. This chain joins TRBV5-1 and TRBJ2-5; 9 bases fit TRBD2. From germline, CDR1 is SGHRS and CDR2 YFSETQ. Trimming took 1 base from V and 5 from J; bases not matched to a gene: 3. The CDR3 consists of 14 residues.

The V gene is TRBV5-1, the J gene TRBJ2-3, with 14 bases fitting TRBD2. This CDR3 region has 16 residues. J was trimmed by 4 bases and V by 4 bases; bases with no gene match: 5. Germline V gene data show CDR1 as SGHRS and CDR2 as YFSETQ. The CDR3 sequence: CASSTRTSGGSDTQYF. The CDR3 nucleotides are TGCGCCAGCAGCACTAGGACTAGCGGGGGGTCAGATACGCAGTATTTT.

This chain joins TRBV10-3 and TRBJ2-3; possibly TRBD1 for D (6 bases). V lost 8 bases and J 6 bases, leaving 12 bases between the germline ends. There are 12 residues in the CDR3. From germline, CDR1 is ENHRY and CDR2 SYGVKD. In DNA form, the CDR3 reads TGTGCCATCGGGGGCAGGGAGGATACGCAGTATTTT. It is translated as CAIGGREDTQYF.

In its sample, this clone was seen once. J is TRBJ1-3 and V is TRBV14, with TRBD1 as a possible D gene (5 bases). Deletions cut 4 bases from V and 0 bases from J, with 7 bases between. Germline loops: CDR1 SGHDN, CDR2 FVKESK. The CDR3 loop spans 14 amino acids. The CDR3 spells CASSPTVSGNTIYF. DNA for the CDR3: TGTGCCAGCAGCCCGACAGTCTCTGGAAACACCATATATTTT.

The rearrangement joins TRBV5-6 to TRBJ2-7; D might be TRBD2 (5 bases). Germline V lookup: CDR1 SGHDT, CDR2 YYEEEE. Trimming left V 3 bases short and J 4 bases short, with 14 bases between. The CDR3 runs 14 residues. CDR3 nucleotide sequence: TGTGCCAGCAGCTCCTCCCCGGACTCATACGAGCAGTACTTC. Its translation is CASSSSPDSYEQYF.

The CDR3 reads CASSLARPSGAGELFF. CDR3 nucleotide sequence: TGCGCCAGCAGCTTGGCCCGTCCTAGCGGGGCCGGGGAGCTGTTTTTT. This chain links TRBV5-1 with TRBJ2-2; 9 bases map to TRBD2. Germline lookup yields CDR1 SGHRS and CDR2 YFSETQ. The CDR3 is 16 residues long. The V and J ends lost 0 bases and 6 bases, in that order; junction bases with no gene match: 6.

The rearrangement joins TRBV5-6 to TRBJ1-2, with a tentative D call TRBD1 (5 bases). Trimming left V 4 bases short and J 0 bases short, with 10 bases between. CDR3 size: 14 residues. Germline loops: CDR1 SGHDT, CDR2 YYEEEE. The CDR3 is CASSTEGANYGYTF. CDR3 coding DNA: TGTGCCAGCAGCACCGAAGGGGCTAACTATGGCTACACCTTC.

The gene calls are TRBV7-9 and TRBJ1-5, with TRBD1 matching over 7 bases. CDR1 is SEHNR, CDR2 FQNEAQ, per germline (reference sequence). The length of the CDR3 is 12 residues. Unmatched junction bases numbered 5, after V lost 6 bases and J lost 9 bases. The CDR3 region has the DNA TGTGCCAGCAGACAGGGGAGTGGGCCCCAGCATTTT. Translated: CASRQGSGPQHF.

Only a few counts were recorded for this clone. This rearrangement joins TRBV6-6 to TRBJ1-4; D remains ambiguous. Germline V gives CDR1 MNHNY, CDR2 SVGAGI (reference sequence). There are 12 residues in the CDR3. V lost 0 bases, J lost 7 bases, and 3 bases lay in between. The CDR3 bases are TGTGCCAGCAGTTACTCTAGTGAAAAACTGTTTTTT. It specifies CASSYSSEKLFF.

The V and J genes are TRBV6-6 and TRBJ1-5, with 9 bases matching TRBD1. The ends lost 4 bases at V and 6 bases at J; junction bases unmatched: 4. Germline V gene lookup returns CDR1 MNHNY and CDR2 SVGAGI (reference sequence). CDR3 size: 14 residues. The CDR3, as DNA: TGTGCCAGCAGTTTCACAGGGGGCGGTCAGCCCCAGCATTTT. This gives the protein CASSFTGGGQPQHF.

This chain joins TRBV11-1 and TRBJ2-5; TRBD2 matches at 8 bases. Looked up from germline, CDR1 is SGHAT and CDR2 is FQDESV (reference sequence). J was trimmed by 4 bases and V by 4 bases; bases with no gene match: 2. CDR3 length equals 13 residues. DNA of the CDR3: TGTGCCAGCAGCTGGACTAGCCTAGAGACCCAGTACTTC. Protein: CASSWTSLETQYF.

This sequence joins TRBV19 and TRBJ2-2; 10 bases agree with TRBD1. With V trimmed by 5 bases and J by 4 bases, 4 bases remained unmatched. Germline loops: CDR1 LNHDA, CDR2 SQIVND (reference sequence). The CDR3 covers 15 residues. The DNA of the CDR3 is TGTGCCAGTAGTCAGGACAGGGGGATCACCGGGGAGCTGTTTTTT. It specifies CASSQDRGITGELFF.

The V gene is TRBV10-3, the J gene TRBJ2-7; D unresolved. The V gene's germline CDR1 is ENHRY and CDR2 SYGVKD. This CDR3 has 11 amino acids. V lost 10 bases and J 1 base, leaving 8 bases between the germline ends. CDR3 nucleotide sequence: TGTGCCACGAGCGTTTCCTACGAGCAGTACTTC. Protein product: CATSVSYEQYF.

J is TRBJ2-7 and V is TRBV7-8, with D possibly TRBD2 on 7 matching bases. Germline assignment: CDR1 SGHVS and CDR2 FQNEAQ. V lost 5 bases and J 0 bases, leaving 17 bases between the germline ends. This CDR3 is built from 16 residues. The CDR3: CASSSGGGAISYEQYF. The CDR3 DNA follows: TGTGCCAGCAGCAGCGGTGGGGGGGCAATCTCCTACGAGCAGTACTTC.

The rearrangement links TRBV4-2 to TRBJ1-5; TRBD1 aligns across 12 bases. Germline V lookup: CDR1 LGHNA, CDR2 YNFKEQ. Unmatched junction bases numbered 16, after V lost 0 bases and J lost 10 bases. CDR3 length equals 19 residues. The CDR3 here is CASSQDLVEGTGGAGPQHF. Written as DNA, the CDR3 is TGTGCCAGCAGCCAAGATCTCGTAGAGGGGACAGGGGGCGCGGGTCCCCAGCATTTT.

The chain couples TRBV30 to TRBJ2-1; no clear D. The germline V and J ends were trimmed by 2 bases and 4 bases, with 9 bases remaining between them. There are 13 residues in the CDR3. Germline assignment: CDR1 GTSNPN and CDR2 SVGIG (reference sequence). CDR3 region: CAWSSAGYNEQFF. The CDR3 coding sequence is TGTGCCTGGAGTTCGGCAGGATACAATGAGCAGTTCTTC.

The chain combines TRBV30 with TRBJ1-1; D is ambiguous. V was clipped by 3 bases and J by 6 bases, with 11 bases between them. CDR1 GTSNPN and CDR2 SVGIG come from the germline V gene (reference sequence). CDR3 length: 12 residues. CDR3 sequence (DNA): TGTGCCTGGAGGGTCGAGGGCCCTGAAGCTTTCTTT. Translation: CAWRVEGPEAFF. Filled out from reference TRBV30 and TRBJ1-1, the complete variable domain reads SQTIHQWPATLVQPVGSPLSLECTVEGTSNPNLYWYRQAAGRGLQLLFYSVGIGQISSEVPQNLSASRPQDRQFILSSKKLLLSDSGFYLCAWRVEGPEAFFGQGTRLTVV.

The chain employs TRBV6-5 and TRBJ2-7; D remains ambiguous. Germline V CDR1 and CDR2: MNHEY, SVGAGI. This CDR3 is 12 amino acids long. The ends were cut back, 4 bases at V and 3 bases at J, with 7 bases in the middle. The CDR3 region has the DNA TGTGCCAGCAGTTCGCGATACTACGAGCAGTACTTC. Protein: CASSSRYYEQYF.

V gene TRBV2 combines with J gene TRBJ1-5; D call uncertain. The germline gives CDR1 SNHLY, CDR2 FYNNEI. This CDR3 contains 13 residues. V was pared by 6 bases and J by 2 bases, with 8 bases between. DNA of the CDR3: TGTGCCAGCAGAAAGAGCGGCAATCAGCCCCAGCATTTT. Protein: CASRKSGNQPQHF.

The chain employs TRBV7-2 and TRBJ1-5; D remains ambiguous. Germline assignment: CDR1 SGHTA and CDR2 FQGNSA. Deletions cut 0 bases from V and 1 base from J, with 10 bases between. The CDR3 loop spans 16 amino acids. CDR3 DNA: TGTGCCAGCAGCTTAGCGCTGTCCGGGAGCAATCAGCCCCAGCATTTT. Its protein product is CASSLALSGSNQPQHF.

The chain has TRBV15 and TRBJ1-2, with D possibly being TRBD1 (5 bases). CDR3 length equals 15 residues. V was trimmed by 0 bases and J by 4 bases, leaving 12 bases between them. The germline V gene encodes CDR1 LNHNV and CDR2 YYDKDF (reference sequence). CDR3 bases: TGTGCCACCAGCAGAGAGGGGGGAACAGGCTATGGCTACACCTTC. Translated, it gives CATSREGGTGYGYTF.